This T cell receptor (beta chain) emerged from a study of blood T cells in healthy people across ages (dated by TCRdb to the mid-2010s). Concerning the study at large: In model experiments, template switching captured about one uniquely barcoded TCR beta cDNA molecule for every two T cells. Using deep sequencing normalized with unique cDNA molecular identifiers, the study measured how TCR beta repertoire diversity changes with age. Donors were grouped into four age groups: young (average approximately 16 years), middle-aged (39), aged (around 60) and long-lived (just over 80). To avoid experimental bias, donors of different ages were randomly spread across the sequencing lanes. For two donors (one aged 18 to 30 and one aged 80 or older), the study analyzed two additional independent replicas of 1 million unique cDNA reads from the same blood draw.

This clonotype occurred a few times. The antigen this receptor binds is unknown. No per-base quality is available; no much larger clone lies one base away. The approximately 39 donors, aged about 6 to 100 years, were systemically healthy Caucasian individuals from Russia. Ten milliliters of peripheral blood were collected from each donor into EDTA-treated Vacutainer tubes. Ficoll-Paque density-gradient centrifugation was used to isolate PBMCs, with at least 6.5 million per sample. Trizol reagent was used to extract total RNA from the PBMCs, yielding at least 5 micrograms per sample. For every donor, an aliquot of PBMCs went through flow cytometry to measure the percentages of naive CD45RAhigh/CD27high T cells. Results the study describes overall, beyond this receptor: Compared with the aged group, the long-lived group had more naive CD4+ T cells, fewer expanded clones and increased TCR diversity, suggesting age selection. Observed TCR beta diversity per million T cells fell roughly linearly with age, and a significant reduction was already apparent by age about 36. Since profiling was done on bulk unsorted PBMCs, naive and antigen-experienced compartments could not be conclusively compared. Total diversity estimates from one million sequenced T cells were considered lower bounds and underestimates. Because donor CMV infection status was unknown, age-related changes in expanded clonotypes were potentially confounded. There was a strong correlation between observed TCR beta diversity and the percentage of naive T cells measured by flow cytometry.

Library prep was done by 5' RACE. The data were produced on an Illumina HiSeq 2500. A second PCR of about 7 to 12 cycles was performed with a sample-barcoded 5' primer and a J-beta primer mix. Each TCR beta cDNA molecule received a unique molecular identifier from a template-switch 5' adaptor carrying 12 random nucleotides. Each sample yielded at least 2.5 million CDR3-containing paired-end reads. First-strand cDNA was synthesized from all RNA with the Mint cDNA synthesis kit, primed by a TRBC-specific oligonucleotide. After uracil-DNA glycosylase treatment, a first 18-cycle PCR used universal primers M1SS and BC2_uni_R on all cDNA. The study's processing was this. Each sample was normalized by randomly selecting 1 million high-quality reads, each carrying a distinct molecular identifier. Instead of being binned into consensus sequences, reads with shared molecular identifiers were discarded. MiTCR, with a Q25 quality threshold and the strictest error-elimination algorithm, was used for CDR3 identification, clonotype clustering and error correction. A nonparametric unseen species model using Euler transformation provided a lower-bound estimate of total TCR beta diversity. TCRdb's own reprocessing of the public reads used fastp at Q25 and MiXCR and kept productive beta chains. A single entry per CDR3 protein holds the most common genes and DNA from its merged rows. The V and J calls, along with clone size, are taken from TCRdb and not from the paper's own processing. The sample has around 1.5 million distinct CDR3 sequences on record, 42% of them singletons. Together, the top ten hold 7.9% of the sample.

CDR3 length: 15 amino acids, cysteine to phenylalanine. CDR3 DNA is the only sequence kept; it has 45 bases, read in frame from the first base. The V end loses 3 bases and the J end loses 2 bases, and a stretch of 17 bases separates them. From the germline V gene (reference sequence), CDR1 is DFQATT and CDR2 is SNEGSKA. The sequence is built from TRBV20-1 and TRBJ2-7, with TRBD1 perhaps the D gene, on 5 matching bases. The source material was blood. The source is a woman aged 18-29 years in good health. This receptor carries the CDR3 CSARAPVETAYEQYF. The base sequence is TGCAGTGCTAGGGCCCCGGTGGAGACAGCCTACGAGCAGTACTTC.